The subject of this entry is one T cell receptor beta chain. CDR1 and CDR2 from the germline V gene are GTSNPN and SVGIG (reference sequence). The CDR3 spans 16 residues. J lost 3 bases, V lost 5 bases, and 12 bases had no gene match. Profiling relied on immunoSEQ multiplex PCR, and the TCRdb table lists in-frame clones only, not all of them. This table has some 140,000 clones, approximately 85% appearing once. These data come from a study of blood T cell repertoires in COVID-19. Study as a whole: Material from acute and convalescent COVID-19 was sourced from the United States, Italy and Spain.

This chain connects TRBV30 to TRBJ1-1; 10 bases map to TRBD1. The receptor was derived from a human donor in a cohort sampled during active COVID-19. The sample comprised peripheral blood. The CDR3 spells CAWGGTGARKDTEAFF. The DNA of the CDR3 is TGTGCCTGGGGAGGGACAGGGGCGAGGAAGGACACTGAAGCTTTCTTT.